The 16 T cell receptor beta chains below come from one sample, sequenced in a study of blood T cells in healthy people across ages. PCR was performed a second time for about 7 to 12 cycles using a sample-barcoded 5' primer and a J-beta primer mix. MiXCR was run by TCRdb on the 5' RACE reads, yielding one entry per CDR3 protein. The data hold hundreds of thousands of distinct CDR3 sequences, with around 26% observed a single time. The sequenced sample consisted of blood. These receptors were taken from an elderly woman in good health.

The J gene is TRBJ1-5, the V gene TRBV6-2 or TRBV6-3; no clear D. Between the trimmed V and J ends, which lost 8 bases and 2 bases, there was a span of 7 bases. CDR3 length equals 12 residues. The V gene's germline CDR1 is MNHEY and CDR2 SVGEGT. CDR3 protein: CASALGNQPQHF. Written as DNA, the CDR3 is TGTGCCAGCGCTTTAGGCAATCAGCCCCAGCATTTT.

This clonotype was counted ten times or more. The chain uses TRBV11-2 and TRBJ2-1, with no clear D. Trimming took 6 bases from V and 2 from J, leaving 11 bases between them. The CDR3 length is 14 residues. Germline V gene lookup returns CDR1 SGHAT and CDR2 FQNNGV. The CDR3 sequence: CASSLDQTYNEQFF. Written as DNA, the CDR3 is TGTGCCAGCAGTCTTGATCAGACCTACAATGAGCAGTTCTTC.

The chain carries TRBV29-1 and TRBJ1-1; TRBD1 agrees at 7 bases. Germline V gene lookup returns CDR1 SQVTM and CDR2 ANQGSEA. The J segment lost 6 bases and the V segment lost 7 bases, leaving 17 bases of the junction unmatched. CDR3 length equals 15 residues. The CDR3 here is CSAPGQTSLGAEAFF. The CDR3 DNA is TGCAGCGCTCCGGGACAGACATCCCTCGGGGCTGAAGCTTTCTTT.

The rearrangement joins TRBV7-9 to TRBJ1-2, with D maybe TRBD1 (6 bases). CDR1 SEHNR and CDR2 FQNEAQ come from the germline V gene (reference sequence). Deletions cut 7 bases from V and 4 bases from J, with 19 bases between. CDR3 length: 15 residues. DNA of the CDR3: TGTGCCAGCACCATCGCCGGGGGGCGCACCTATGGCTACACCTTC. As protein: CASTIAGGRTYGYTF.

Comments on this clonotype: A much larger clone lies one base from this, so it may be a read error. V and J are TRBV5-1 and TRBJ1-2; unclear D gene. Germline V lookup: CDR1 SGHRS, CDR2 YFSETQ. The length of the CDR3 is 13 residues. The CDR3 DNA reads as TGCGCCAGCAGTGTGGGCCGCAACTATGGCCACACCTTC. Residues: CASSVGRNYGHTF.

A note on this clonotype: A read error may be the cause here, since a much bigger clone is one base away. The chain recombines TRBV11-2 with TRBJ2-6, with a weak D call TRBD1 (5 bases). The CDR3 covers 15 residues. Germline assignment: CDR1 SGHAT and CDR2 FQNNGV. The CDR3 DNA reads TGTGCCAGCAGCTCCTACTACTCTGGGGCCAACGTCCGGACTTTC. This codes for CASSSYYSGANVRTF.

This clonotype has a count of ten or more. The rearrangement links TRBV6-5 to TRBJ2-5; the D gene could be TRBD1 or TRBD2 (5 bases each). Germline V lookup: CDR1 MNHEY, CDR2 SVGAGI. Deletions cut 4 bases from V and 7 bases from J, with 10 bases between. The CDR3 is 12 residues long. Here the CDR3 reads CASSSGTGTQYF. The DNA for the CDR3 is TGTGCCAGCAGTTCTGGGACGGGGACCCAGTACTTC.

This CDR3 is CASSPGHGIIGELFF. The DNA for the CDR3 is TGTGCCAGCAGTCCGGGACATGGTATCATCGGGGAGCTGTTTTTT. The V call is TRBV11-2, the J call TRBJ2-2; possibly TRBD1 for D (6 bases). CDR3 length: 15 residues. CDR1 is SGHAT, CDR2 FQNNGV, per germline. V gave up 6 bases and J gave up 7 bases, with 18 bases separating them.

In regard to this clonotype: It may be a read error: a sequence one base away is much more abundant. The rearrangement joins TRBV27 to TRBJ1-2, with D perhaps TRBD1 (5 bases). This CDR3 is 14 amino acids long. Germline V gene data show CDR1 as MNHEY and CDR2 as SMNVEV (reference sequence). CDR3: CASSGTATNYGCTF. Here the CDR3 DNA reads TGTGCCAGCAGTGGGACGGCTACTAACTATGGCTGCACCTTC.

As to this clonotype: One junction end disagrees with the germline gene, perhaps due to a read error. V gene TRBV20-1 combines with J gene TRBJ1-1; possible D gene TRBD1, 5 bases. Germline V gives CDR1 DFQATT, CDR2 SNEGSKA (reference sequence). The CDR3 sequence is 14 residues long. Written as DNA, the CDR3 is TGCAGTACTAGCGTCCTGGGGGTCAACACTGAAGCTTTCTTT. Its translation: CSTSVLGVNTEAFF.

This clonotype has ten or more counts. CDR3 bases: TGCGCCAGCAGCTTGGAGATAGCGGGGCCCACAGATACGCAGTATTTT. Amino acid sequence: CASSLEIAGPTDTQYF. The chain recombines TRBV5-1 with TRBJ2-3, with TRBD2 matching 8 bases. Germline CDR1 is SGHRS and CDR2 is YFSETQ. The CDR3 has 16 residues. Losses at the gene ends were 0 bases for V and 2 bases for J; bases not matched to a gene: 5.

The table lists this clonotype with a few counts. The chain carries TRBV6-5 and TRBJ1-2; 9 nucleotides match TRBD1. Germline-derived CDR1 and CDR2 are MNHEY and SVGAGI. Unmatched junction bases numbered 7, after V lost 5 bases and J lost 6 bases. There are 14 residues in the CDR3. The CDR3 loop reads CASSRDRGDNGYTF. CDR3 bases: TGTGCCAGCAGTCGAGACAGGGGGGATAATGGCTACACCTTC.

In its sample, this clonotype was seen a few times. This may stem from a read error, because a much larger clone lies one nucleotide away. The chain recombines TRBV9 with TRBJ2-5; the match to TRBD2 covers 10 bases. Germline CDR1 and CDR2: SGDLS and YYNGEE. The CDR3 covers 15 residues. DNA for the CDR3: TGTACCAGCAGCGGCAGCGGGGGGGCCGAAGAGACCCAGTACTTC. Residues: CTSSGSGGAEETQYF.

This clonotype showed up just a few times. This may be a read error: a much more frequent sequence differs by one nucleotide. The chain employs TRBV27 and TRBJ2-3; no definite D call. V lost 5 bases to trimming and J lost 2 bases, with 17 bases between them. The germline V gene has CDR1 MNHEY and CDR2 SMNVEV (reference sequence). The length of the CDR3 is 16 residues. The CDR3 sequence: CASSIGPPPSTDTQYF. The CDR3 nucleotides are TGTGCCAGCAGTATCGGACCGCCACCCTCCACAGATACGCAGTATTTT.

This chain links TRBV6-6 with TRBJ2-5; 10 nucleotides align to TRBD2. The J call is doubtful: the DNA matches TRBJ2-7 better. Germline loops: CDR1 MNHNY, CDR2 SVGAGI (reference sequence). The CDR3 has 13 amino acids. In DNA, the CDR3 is TGTGCCAGCAGAGGACTAGCGGATTACGAGCAGTACTTC. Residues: CASRGLADYEQYF.

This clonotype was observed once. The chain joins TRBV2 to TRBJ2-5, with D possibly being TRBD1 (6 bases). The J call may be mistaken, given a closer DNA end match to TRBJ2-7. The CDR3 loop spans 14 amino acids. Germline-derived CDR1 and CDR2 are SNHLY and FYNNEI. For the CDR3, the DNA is TGTGCCAGCAGTGCTGACAGGACTGAATACGAGCAGTACTTC. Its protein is CASSADRTEYEQYF.